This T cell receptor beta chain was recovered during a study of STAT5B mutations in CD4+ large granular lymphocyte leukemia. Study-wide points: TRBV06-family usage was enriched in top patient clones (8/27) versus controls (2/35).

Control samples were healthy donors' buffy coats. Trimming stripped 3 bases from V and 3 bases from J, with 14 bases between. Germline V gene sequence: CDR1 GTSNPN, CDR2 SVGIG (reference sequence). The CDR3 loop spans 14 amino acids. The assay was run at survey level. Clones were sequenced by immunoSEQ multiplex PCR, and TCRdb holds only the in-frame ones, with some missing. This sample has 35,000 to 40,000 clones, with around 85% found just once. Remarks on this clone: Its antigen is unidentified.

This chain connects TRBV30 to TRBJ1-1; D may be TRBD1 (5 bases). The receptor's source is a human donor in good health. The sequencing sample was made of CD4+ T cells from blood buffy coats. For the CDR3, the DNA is TGTGCCTGGAGGCGGGGACCCAAATACACTGAAGCTTTCTTT. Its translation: CAWRRGPKYTEAFF.